The 5 T cell receptor beta chains below all came from one sample that was sequenced in a study of T cell changes during pregnancy in multiple sclerosis. Method: immunoSEQ multiplex PCR; TCRdb's copy keeps in-frame clones and lacks some. Counted here are about 80,000 clones, 89% occurring once; the ten biggest clones make up approximately 1.9%. Sequences were derived from peripheral blood, sampled before pregnancy. These receptors all stem from a female donor with multiple sclerosis, enrolled in a pregnancy study.

The chain employs TRBV14 and TRBJ2-5, with TRBD2 identical over 14 bases. Germline trimming cut 4 bases from V and 6 bases from J; bases unmatched to any gene: 7. The CDR3 totals 16 residues. CDR1 and CDR2 from the germline V gene are SGHDN and FVKESK. DNA for the CDR3: TGTGCCAGCAGCCCGCTCGGGACTAGCGGGGGTAAGACCCAGTACTTC. This codes for CASSPLGTSGGKTQYF.

The V gene is TRBV7-9, the J gene TRBJ1-6; maybe TRBD1 (5 bases). Trimming shortened V by 0 bases and J by 0 bases, and 12 bases separated the two germline ends. This CDR3 is 18 amino acids long. Germline-derived CDR1 and CDR2 are SEHNR and FQNEAQ (reference sequence). CDR3 protein: CASSLARGGSSYNSPLHF. In nucleotides, the CDR3 is TGTGCCAGCAGCTTAGCCCGGGGGGGGAGCTCCTATAATTCACCCCTCCACTTT. Filled out from reference TRBV7-9 and TRBJ1-6, the complete variable domain reads DTGVSQNPRHKITKRGQNVTFRCDPISEHNRLYWYRQTLGQGPEFLTYFQNEAQLEKSRLLSDRFSAERPKGSFSTLEIQRTEQGDSAMYLCASSLARGGSSYNSPLHFGNGTRLTVT.

This chain connects TRBV9 to TRBJ1-6; possible D gene TRBD1, 6 bases. Trimming removed 3 bases at V and 9 bases at J, with 13 bases between. Germline CDR1 is SGDLS and CDR2 is YYNGEE. This CDR3 has 14 amino acids. This CDR3 is CASSAQGSGSPLHF. The CDR3 DNA follows: TGTGCCAGCAGCGCACAGGGTTCAGGTTCACCCCTCCACTTT. The full variable domain, in which reference TRBV9 and TRBJ1-6 provide the parts outside the CDR3, is DSGVTQTPKHLITATGQRVTLRCSPRSGDLSVYWYQQSLDQGLQFLIQYYNGEERAKGNILERFSAQQFPDLHSELNLSSLELGDSALYFCASSAQGSGSPLHFGNGTRLTVT.

The V call is TRBV28, the J call TRBJ2-5; 8 nucleotides align to TRBD1. With V trimmed by 6 bases and J by 5 bases, 11 bases remained unmatched. This CDR3 contains 15 residues. Germline V gene sequence: CDR1 MDHEN, CDR2 SYDVKM. CDR3 sequence (DNA): TGTGCCAGCAGCCTGGACAGGGACATTGGGGAGACCCAGTACTTC. This sequence encodes CASSLDRDIGETQYF.

The rearrangement uses TRBV5-4 and TRBJ2-3; D is perhaps TRBD2 (6 bases). Trimming pared 0 bases from V and 2 bases from J, leaving 10 bases between. Germline loops: CDR1 SGHNT, CDR2 YYREEE (reference sequence). The CDR3 has 15 residues. CDR3 region: CASSLGGGLTDTQYF. The CDR3 coding sequence is TGTGCCAGCAGCTTGGGGGGAGGCCTCACAGATACGCAGTATTTT.